These T cell receptor beta chains were read from a single sample in a study of blood T cells in healthy people across ages. TCRdb processed the 5' RACE reads anew with MiXCR; each CDR3 protein has one entry. The table has hundreds of thousands of distinct CDR3 sequences, 29% seen once; the top ten hold roughly 17%. Material for sequencing was blood. Receptors were obtained from a woman older than 75 in good health. Each CDR3 is given with its conserved first and last residue. Fields, in order: V gene, D gene, clone size, J gene, CDR3 DNA, CDR3 protein. A D gene is named only where the DNA matches it firmly. Some rows have no size entry. The others give once, few or many, or a class for an expanded clone.

>TRBV12-3/TRBV12-4|.|.|TRBJ2-1
TGTGCCAGCTCAGAAACCCAGTCCGGAGGCGGGACCTACAATGAGCAGTTCTTC
CASSETQSGGGTYNEQFF
>TRBV12-3/TRBV12-4|.|many|TRBJ2-3
TGTGCCAGCAAGGTGGGGGGTGGGAATACGCAGTATTTT
CASKVGGGNTQYF
>TRBV5-6|.|many|TRBJ2-7
TGTGCCAGCAGCTTGGGTCTAGCGAAATACGAGCAGTACTTC
CASSLGLAKYEQYF
>TRBV6-1|.|many|TRBJ1-2
TGTGCCAGCAGTCAAGGACGACGGGGCGGAGGTAATGGCTACACCTTC
CASSQGRRGGGNGYTF
>TRBV6-5|.|.|TRBJ1-1
TGTGCCAGCAGTTACGGATTAGCGCGGCTTGGTGACCGAACTGAAGCTTTCTTT
CASSYGLARLGDRTEAFF
>TRBV6-2/TRBV6-3|.|many|TRBJ2-3
TGTGCCAGCAGTCCACCTCGGAGGGCGTGGGATACGCAGTATTTT
CASSPPRRAWDTQYF
>TRBV5-1|.|.|TRBJ2-1
TGCGCCAGCAGCCCCGAGACGGACAGATACAATGAGCAGTTCTTC
CASSPETDRYNEQFF
>TRBV10-3|TRBD1|many|TRBJ2-3
TGTGCCATCAGTGGAAACAGGGGTACAGATACGCAGTATTTT
CAISGNRGTDTQYF
>TRBV10-3|TRBD1|many|TRBJ1-5
TGTGCCATCAGGGGACAGGGGGATCAGCCCCAGCATTTT
CAIRGQGDQPQHF
>TRBV30|.|.|TRBJ2-3
TGTGCCTGGAGCCCGCCCGCGGGTAGTCGCACAGATACGCAGTATTTT
CAWSPPAGSRTDTQYF
>TRBV12-3/TRBV12-4|TRBD2|.|TRBJ2-3
TGTGCCAGCAGTTCTAGCGGGAGGACGCATACGCAGTATTTT
CASSSSGRTHTQYF
>TRBV4-3|.|many|TRBJ1-2
TGCGCCAGCAGCCAGGACACCGCCAGGGGCCTGCCTGGTCGGGATGGCTACACCTTC
CASSQDTARGLPGRDGYTF
>TRBV6-5|TRBD2|many|TRBJ2-5
TGTGCCAGCAGTTGGGGCGGGGGGGCCGGAGAGACCCAGTACTTC
CASSWGGGAGETQYF
>TRBV30|TRBD1|many|TRBJ1-2
TGTGCCTGGAGGACTGCAGGGGGGTATGGCTACACCTTC
CAWRTAGGYGYTF
>TRBV19|.|.|TRBJ1-5
TGTGCCAGTAATATTGGGGATGGAGGCAATCAGCCCCAGCATTTT
CASNIGDGGNQPQHF
>TRBV4-1|.|few|TRBJ1-2
TGCGCCAGCAGCCAAGACTCGAGGAGAATTAACTATGGCTACACCTTC
CASSQDSRRINYGYTF
>TRBV6-1|.|.|TRBJ1-1
TGTGCCAGCAGTGTAGCTAGCACTGAAGCTTTCTTT
CASSVASTEAFF
>TRBV7-7|.|.|TRBJ2-7
TGTGCCAGCAGCTTAGGGGGGAGTGCCTCCTACGAGCAGTACTTC
CASSLGGSASYEQYF
>TRBV19|TRBD1|few|TRBJ2-2
TGTGCCAGTAGGACCACAGGGGACACCGGGGAGCTGTTTTTT
CASRTTGDTGELFF
>TRBV20-1|.|many|TRBJ1-2
TGCAGTGCTAGAGCCTCACAGAGGAATGGCTACACCTTC
CSARASQRNGYTF
>TRBV4-2|.|many|TRBJ2-5
TGTGCCAGCAGCCAACAGAGCGAAGAGACCCAGTACTTC
CASSQQSEETQYF
>TRBV5-5|TRBD1|.|TRBJ2-7
TGTGCCAGCAGCGTAGGGACGACAGGGGACGAGCAGTACTTC
CASSVGTTGDEQYF
>TRBV12-3/TRBV12-4|.|many|TRBJ1-2
TGTGCCAGCAGTACAGGACCCTTCCATGGCTACACCTTC
CASSTGPFHGYTF
>TRBV5-5|.|many|TRBJ2-7
TGTGCCAGCAGCTTGGCACGGGGATTACGCGAGCAGTACTTC
CASSLARGLREQYF
>TRBV7-2|.|.|TRBJ2-1
TGTGCCAGCAGCTTAAATCGGGACAATGAGCAGTTCTTC
CASSLNRDNEQFF
>TRBV7-2|.|many|TRBJ2-3
TGTGCCAGCAGCTCCCCTCCGGGCGTCACAGATACGCAGTATTTT
CASSSPPGVTDTQYF
>TRBV7-9|.|many|TRBJ2-7
TGTGCCAGCAGCCGGGACACCACGACCTACGAGCAGTACTTC
CASSRDTTTYEQYF
>TRBV20-1|TRBD2|.|TRBJ2-5
TGCAGTGCTCCGCGGGGGGGGAGGGATGAGCAGTATTTC
CSAPRGGRDEQYF
>TRBV2|.|few|TRBJ2-6
TGTGCCAGCAGTGCCGGGTTGGGTCCCACAACTGGGGCCAACGTCCTGACTTTC
CASSAGLGPTTGANVLTF
>TRBV11-2|.|many|TRBJ2-7
TGTGCCAGCAGCTTAGTTGCCAGAACCGTCTACGAGCAGTACTTC
CASSLVARTVYEQYF
>TRBV18|.|.|TRBJ1-1
TGTGCCAGCTCACCCCCGGCGGGGACTGAAGCTTTCTTT
CASSPPAGTEAFF
>TRBV3-1|.|.|TRBJ1-4
TGTGCCAGCAGCTCCCGCAACCGGGACCTGATTTGGGAACTGTTTTTT
CASSSRNRDLIWELFF
>TRBV7-2|TRBD1|many|TRBJ2-5
TGTGCCAGCAGCCCCAAGCCCGACAGGGGGGGTGAGGTTTGGACCCAGTACTTC
CASSPKPDRGGEVWTQYF
>TRBV20-1|TRBD1|many|TRBJ1-2
TGCAGTGCCATCCTGACAGGGTGGAACTATGGCTACACCTTC
CSAILTGWNYGYTF